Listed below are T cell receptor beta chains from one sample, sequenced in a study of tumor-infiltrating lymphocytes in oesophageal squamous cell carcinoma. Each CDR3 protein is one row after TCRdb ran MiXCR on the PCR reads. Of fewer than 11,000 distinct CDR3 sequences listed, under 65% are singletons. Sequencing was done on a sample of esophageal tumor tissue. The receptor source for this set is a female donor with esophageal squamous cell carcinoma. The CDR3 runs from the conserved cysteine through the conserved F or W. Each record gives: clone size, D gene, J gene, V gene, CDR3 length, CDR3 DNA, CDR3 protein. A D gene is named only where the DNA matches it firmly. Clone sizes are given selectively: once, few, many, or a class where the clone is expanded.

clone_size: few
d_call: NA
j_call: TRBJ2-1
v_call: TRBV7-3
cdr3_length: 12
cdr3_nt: TGTGCCAGCAGCTCAACTCACAATGAGCAGTTCTTC
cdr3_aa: CASSSTHNEQFF

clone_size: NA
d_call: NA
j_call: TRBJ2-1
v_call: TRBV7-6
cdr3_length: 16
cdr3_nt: TGTGCCAGCAGCTACCCAGGAAGCGGCTCCTACAATGAGCAGTTCTTC
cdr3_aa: CASSYPGSGSYNEQFF

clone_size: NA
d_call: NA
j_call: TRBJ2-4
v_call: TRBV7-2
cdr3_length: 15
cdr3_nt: TGTGCCAGCAGCTCGGTAGCTCCAAGTGGAAACATTCAGTACTTC
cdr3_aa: CASSSVAPSGNIQYF

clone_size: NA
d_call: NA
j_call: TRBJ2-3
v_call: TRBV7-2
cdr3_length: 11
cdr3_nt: TGTGCCAGCAGCTTACTAGGCGGGCAGTATTTT
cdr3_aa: CASSLLGGQYF

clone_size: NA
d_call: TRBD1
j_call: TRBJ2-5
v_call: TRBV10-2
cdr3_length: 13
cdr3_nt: TGCGCCAGCAACTCGGGACAGGCAGAGACCCAGTACTTC
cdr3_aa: CASNSGQAETQYF

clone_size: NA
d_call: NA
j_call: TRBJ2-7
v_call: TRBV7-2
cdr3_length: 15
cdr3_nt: TGTGCCAGCAGCTCGGACGGGGCGGGATCCTACGAGCAGTACTTC
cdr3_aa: CASSSDGAGSYEQYF

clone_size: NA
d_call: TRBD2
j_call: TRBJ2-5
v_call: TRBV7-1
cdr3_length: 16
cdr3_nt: TGTGCCAGCAGCCCCGACCCGGGACTAGCTCAGGAGACCCAGTACTTC
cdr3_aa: CASSPDPGLAQETQYF

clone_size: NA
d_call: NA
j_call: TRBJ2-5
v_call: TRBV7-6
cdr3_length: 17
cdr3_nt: TGTGCCAGCAGCTTAGCGGGCCAGGTGGCCGGCCAAGAGACCCAGTACTTC
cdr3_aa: CASSLAGQVAGQETQYF

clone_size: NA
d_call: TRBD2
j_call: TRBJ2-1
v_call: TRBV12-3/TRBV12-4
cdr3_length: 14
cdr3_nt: TGTGCCAGCAGGCTACTAGCGGGAGCCAATGAGCAGTTCTTC
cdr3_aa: CASRLLAGANEQFF

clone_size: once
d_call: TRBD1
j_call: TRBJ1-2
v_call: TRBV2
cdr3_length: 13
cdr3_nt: TGTGCCAGTCCTAAGGGACAGGGAGGAGGCTACACCTTC
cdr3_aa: CASPKGQGGGYTF

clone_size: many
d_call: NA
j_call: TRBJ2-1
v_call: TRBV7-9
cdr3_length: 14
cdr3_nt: TGTGCCAGCAGCTTGAGCGACTCAAACAATGAGCAGTTCTTC
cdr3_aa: CASSLSDSNNEQFF

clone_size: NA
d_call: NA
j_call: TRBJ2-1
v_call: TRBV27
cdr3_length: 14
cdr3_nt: TGTGCCAGCAATCCGGGCCGGACCTACAATGAGCAGTTCTTC
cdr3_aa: CASNPGRTYNEQFF

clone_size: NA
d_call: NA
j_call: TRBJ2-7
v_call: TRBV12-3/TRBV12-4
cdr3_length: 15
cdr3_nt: TGTGCCAGCAGCCCATCGCGCTACTCCTACAATGAGCAGTACTTC
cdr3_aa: CASSPSRYSYNEQYF

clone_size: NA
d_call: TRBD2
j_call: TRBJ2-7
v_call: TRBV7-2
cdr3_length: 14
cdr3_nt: TGTGCCAGCAGCCCTAGCGGGACTTTCTACGAGCAGTACTTC
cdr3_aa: CASSPSGTFYEQYF

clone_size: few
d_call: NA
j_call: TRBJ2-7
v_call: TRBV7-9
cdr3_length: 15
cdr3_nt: TGTGCCAGCAGCTTATATAGTACAGGGAAAAACGAGCAGTACTTC
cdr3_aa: CASSLYSTGKNEQYF

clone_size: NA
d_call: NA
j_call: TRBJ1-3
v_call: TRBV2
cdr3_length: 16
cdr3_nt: TGTGCCAGCAGGGGGACCAGGACAGAAACTGGAAACACCATATATTTT
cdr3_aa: CASRGTRTETGNTIYF

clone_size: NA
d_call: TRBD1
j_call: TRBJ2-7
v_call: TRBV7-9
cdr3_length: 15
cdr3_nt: TGTGCCAGCAGCTTAAGGACAGGGGCAACCTACGAGCAGTACTTC
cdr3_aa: CASSLRTGATYEQYF

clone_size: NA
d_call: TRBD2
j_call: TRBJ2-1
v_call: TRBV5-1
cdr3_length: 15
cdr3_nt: TGCGCCAGCAGCCCGGGGACTAGCGGGGGCAATGAGCAGTTCTTC
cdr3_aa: CASSPGTSGGNEQFF

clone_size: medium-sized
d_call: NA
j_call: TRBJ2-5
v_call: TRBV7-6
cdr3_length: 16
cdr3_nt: TGTGCCAGCAGCCCTCTAGCCGATACAGGGTTGGTGACCCAGTACTTC
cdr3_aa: CASSPLADTGLVTQYF

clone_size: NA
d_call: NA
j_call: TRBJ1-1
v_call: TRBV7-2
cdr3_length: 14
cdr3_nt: TGTGCCAGCAGCTTAGTGTCAGCGGCGGGGGAAGCTTTCTTT
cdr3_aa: CASSLVSAAGEAFF

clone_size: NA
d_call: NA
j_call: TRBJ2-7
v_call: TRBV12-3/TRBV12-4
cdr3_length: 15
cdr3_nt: TGTGCCAGCAGTAACCTCCGGGACGGGACCTACGAGCAGTACTTC
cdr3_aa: CASSNLRDGTYEQYF

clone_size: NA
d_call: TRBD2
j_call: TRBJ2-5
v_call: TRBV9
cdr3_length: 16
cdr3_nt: TGTGCCAGCAGCGTAGCTACCGCGGGGGGCCAAGAGACCCAGTACTTC
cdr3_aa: CASSVATAGGQETQYF

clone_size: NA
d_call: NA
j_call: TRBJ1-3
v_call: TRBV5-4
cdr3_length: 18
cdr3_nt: TGTGCCAGCAGCCCCACAGCAGGGACTCCCCTCTCTGGAAACACCATATATTTT
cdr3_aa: CASSPTAGTPLSGNTIYF

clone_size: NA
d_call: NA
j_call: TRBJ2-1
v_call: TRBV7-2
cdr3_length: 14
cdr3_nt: TGTGCCAGCAGCCCAGACAGCGGGTCTGGTGAGCAGTTCTTC
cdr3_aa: CASSPDSGSGEQFF

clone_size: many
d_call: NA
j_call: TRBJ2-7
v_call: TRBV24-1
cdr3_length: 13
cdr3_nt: TGTGCCACCAGTGGCTCCAGCTCCTACGAGCAGTACTTC
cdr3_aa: CATSGSSSYEQYF